The 3 T cell receptor beta chains given below trace back to one sample, sequenced in a study of PD-L1 blockade in urothelial cancer. Sample time point: pretreatment peripheral blood. Using immunoSEQ multiplex PCR, the repertoire was profiled, and TCRdb retains in-frame clones only, with some absent. The sample consists of approximately 67,000 clones, approximately 83% of them appearing once. The sequencing here drew on PBMCs, taken around atezolizumab (anti-PD-L1) treatment. These receptors all stem from a man aged 60 to 75 with urothelial cancer.

This clone was seen once. The gene calls are TRBV6-5 and TRBJ1-5, with D perhaps TRBD1 (5 bases). Trimming cost V 0 bases and J 2 bases, with 11 bases left between them. Per germline, CDR1 MNHEY and CDR2 SVGAGI. This CDR3 region has 16 residues. This CDR3 is CASSYSRQGGNQPQHF. CDR3 in DNA: TGTGCCAGCAGTTACTCGAGGCAGGGTGGCAATCAGCCCCAGCATTTT.

The chain recombines TRBV29-1 with TRBJ2-5, with 7 bases identical to TRBD1. This CDR3 comprises 11 residues. Germline V gene sequence: CDR1 SQVTM, CDR2 ANQGSEA. CDR3 sequence (DNA): TGCGTCACGGAACAGGGGGAGACCCAGTACTTC. It specifies CVTEQGETQYF.

The chain couples TRBV10-1 to TRBJ1-1; a possible D gene is TRBD1 (6 bases). Trimming took off 4 bases at V and 6 bases at J, with 12 bases between the two ends. Germline V gene sequence: CDR1 WNHNN, CDR2 SYGVQD (reference sequence). The CDR3 runs 13 residues. DNA of the CDR3: TGCGCCAGCAGTGGTGCAGGGGTTGCTGAAGCTTTCTTT. Protein sequence: CASSGAGVAEAFF.